The rows below give T cell receptor beta chains drawn from one sample of a study of PD-1 blockade in classical Hodgkin lymphoma. Measured with immunoSEQ multiplex PCR; TCRdb has only the in-frame clones, and not every one. This sample has about 34,000 clones, with 76% found just once. Material: peripheral blood mononuclear cells (PBMCs), obtained before the second cycle of nivolumab. Source of these receptors: a human donor with classical Hodgkin lymphoma. CDR3s include the opening cysteine and the closing phenylalanine or tryptophan. A D gene is named only where the DNA matches it firmly. The size field is filled for only some rows; it gives once, few, many or a size class.

clone_size j_call cdr3_length d_call v_call cdr3_aa cdr3_nt
NA TRBJ2-2 16 TRBD2 TRBV18 CASSRRTSGGTGELFF TGTGCCAGCTCACGACGGACTAGCGGGGGGACCGGGGAGCTGTTTTTT
NA TRBJ2-2 17 TRBD2 TRBV9 CASSGTSGGLRTGELFF TGTGCCAGCAGCGGGACTAGCGGGGGGTTGAGGACCGGGGAGCTGTTTTTT
NA TRBJ1-3 15 TRBD1 TRBV6-1 CASTERTGLGNTIYF TGTGCCAGCACCGAGCGGACAGGGCTAGGAAACACCATATATTTT
NA TRBJ2-3 11 NA TRBV9 CASSASDTQYF TGTGCCAGCAGCGCCTCAGATACGCAGTATTTT
NA TRBJ2-3 16 TRBD2 TRBV7-2 CASSLRGTSGTDTQYF TGTGCCAGCAGCTTAAGGGGAACTAGCGGTACAGATACGCAGTATTTT
few TRBJ1-2 14 NA TRBV5-1 CASSLGQVPGGYTF TGCGCCAGCAGCTTGGGGCAGGTGCCAGGGGGCTACACCTTC
NA TRBJ2-5 12 NA TRBV4-2 CASSQEDGTQYF TGTGCCAGCAGCCAAGAGGACGGGACCCAGTACTTC
NA TRBJ2-5 14 TRBD2 TRBV25-1 CASSEWGGGETQYF TGTGCCAGCAGTGAATGGGGCGGGGGAGAGACCCAGTACTTC
NA TRBJ2-3 15 NA TRBV7-2 CASSLSLYSTDTQYF TGTGCCAGCAGCTTGTCCTTATATAGCACAGATACGCAGTATTTT
few TRBJ1-3 15 NA TRBV7-9 CASSLGWGPGNTIYF TGTGCCAGCAGCTTAGGATGGGGGCCTGGAAACACCATATATTTT
NA TRBJ1-5 13 NA TRBV19 CASSPDRNQPQHF TGTGCCAGTAGTCCAGACCGCAATCAGCCCCAGCATTTT
NA TRBJ1-6 17 NA TRBV15 CATSRDPRGSYNSPLHF TGTGCCACCAGCAGAGATCCTAGGGGAAGTTATAATTCACCCCTCCACTTT
NA TRBJ2-7 15 NA TRBV4-3 CASSQTPGRTYEQYF TGCGCCAGCAGCCAAACGCCAGGCCGTACCTACGAGCAGTACTTC
NA TRBJ1-2 13 NA TRBV10-1 CASSEDGGEGYTF TGCGCCAGCAGTGAGGACGGAGGGGAAGGCTACACCTTC
NA TRBJ2-3 18 TRBD2 TRBV10-2 CASSISGTSGGSTDTQYF TGCGCCAGCAGTATCTCCGGGACTAGCGGGGGGTCCACAGATACGCAGTATTTT
NA TRBJ2-7 11 NA TRBV14 CASSHHYEQYF TGTGCCAGCAGCCACCACTACGAGCAGTACTTC
NA TRBJ1-1 19 TRBD1 TRBV6-4 CASSDSPGTGGRMGTEAFF TGTGCCAGCAGTGACTCCCCGGGGACAGGGGGCCGGATGGGCACTGAAGCTTTCTTT
NA TRBJ1-1 15 TRBD1 TRBV6-1 CASSASGTANTEAFF TGTGCCAGCAGTGCCTCCGGGACAGCCAACACTGAAGCTTTCTTT
NA TRBJ2-5 14 TRBD1 TRBV10-3 CAISDGTGVETQYF TGTGCCATCAGTGATGGGACAGGGGTTGAGACCCAGTACTTC
few TRBJ2-7 14 TRBD2 TRBV6-6 CASSLTSGGAQQYF TGTGCCAGCAGTCTGACTAGCGGGGGGGCCCAGCAGTACTTC
NA TRBJ2-5 16 TRBD1 TRBV6-5 CASSYSGPTGDETQYF TGTGCCAGCAGTTACTCAGGCCCTACAGGGGACGAGACCCAGTACTTC
NA TRBJ1-2 17 NA TRBV7-6 CASSLDPRDGPYVSYTF TGTGCCAGCAGCTTAGACCCACGGGACGGCCCATATGTGAGCTACACCTTC
NA TRBJ1-6 15 TRBD1 TRBV10-2 CASSEQTGGGSPLHF TGCGCCAGCAGTGAGCAGACAGGGGGGGGTTCACCCCTCCACTTT
NA TRBJ1-3 15 NA TRBV18 CASSPQRNSGNTIYF TGTGCCAGCTCACCACAACGGAACTCTGGAAACACCATATATTTT
NA TRBJ2-5 16 TRBD2 TRBV18 CASSYGGAGDQETQYF TGTGCCAGCTCCTACGGGGGAGCGGGGGACCAAGAGACCCAGTACTTC
NA TRBJ2-3 15 NA TRBV2 CASKTTAGGTDTQYF TGTGCCAGCAAAACGACAGCCGGGGGCACAGATACGCAGTATTTT
NA TRBJ1-6 16 NA TRBV7-9 CASSLGLREYNSPLHF TGTGCCAGCAGCCTGGGCCTCAGGGAGTATAATTCACCCCTCCACTTT
NA TRBJ2-1 14 NA TRBV10-3 CAISENRDYNEQFF TGTGCCATCAGTGAGAACCGGGACTACAATGAGCAGTTCTTC
NA TRBJ2-5 13 NA TRBV29-1 CSVEDYRVETQYF TGCAGCGTTGAAGATTACAGGGTAGAGACCCAGTACTTC
few TRBJ2-1 15 NA TRBV4-1 CASSPTSGEYNEQFF TGCGCCAGCAGCCCAACCTCGGGGGAATACAATGAGCAGTTCTTC
NA TRBJ2-4 14 NA TRBV4-3 CASSQDPGQDIQYF TGCGCCAGCAGCCAAGATCCAGGGCAAGACATTCAGTACTTC
few TRBJ1-1 15 TRBD1 TRBV30 CAWSVLDRKGTEAFF TGTGCCTGGAGTGTACTGGACAGGAAGGGGACTGAAGCTTTCTTT
NA TRBJ2-7 16 NA TRBV7-8 CASSGGWGQGSYEQYF TGTGCCAGCAGCGGGGGGTGGGGTCAGGGATCCTACGAGCAGTACTTC